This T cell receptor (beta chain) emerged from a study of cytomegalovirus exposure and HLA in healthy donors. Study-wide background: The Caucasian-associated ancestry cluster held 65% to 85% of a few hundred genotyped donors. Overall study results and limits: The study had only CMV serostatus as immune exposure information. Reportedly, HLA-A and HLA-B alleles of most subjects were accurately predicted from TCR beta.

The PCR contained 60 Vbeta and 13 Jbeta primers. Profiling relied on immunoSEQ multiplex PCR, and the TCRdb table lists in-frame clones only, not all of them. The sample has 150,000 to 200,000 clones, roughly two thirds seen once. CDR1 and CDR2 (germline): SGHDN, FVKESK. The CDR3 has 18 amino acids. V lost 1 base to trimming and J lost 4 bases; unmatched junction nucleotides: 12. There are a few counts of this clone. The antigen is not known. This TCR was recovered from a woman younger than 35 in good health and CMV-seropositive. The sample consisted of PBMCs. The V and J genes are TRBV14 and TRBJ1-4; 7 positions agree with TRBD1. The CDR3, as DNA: TGTGCCAGCAGCCAAGGAAGATGGCAGGGGGAAGGTAATGAAAAACTGTTTTTT. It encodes CASSQGRWQGEGNEKLFF.